Listed below are T cell receptor beta chains from one sample, sequenced in a study of beta chain features in type 1 diabetes. Using immunoSEQ multiplex PCR, the repertoire was profiled, and TCRdb retains in-frame clones only, with some absent. The profile shows a few hundred thousand clones, about 15% of them singletons. Specimen: naive CD4+ T cells from blood. These receptors were taken from a woman aged 18 to 35 in good health. CDR3s include the opening cysteine and the closing phenylalanine or tryptophan. Each record gives: CDR3 protein, V gene, J gene.

CDR3: CASSLALAGADTQYF
V: TRBV7-9
J: TRBJ2-3

CDR3: CASSENGNQPQHF
V: TRBV6-1
J: TRBJ1-5

CDR3: CSVLTRVGREQYF
V: TRBV29-1
J: TRBJ2-7

CDR3: CSVGRAGARETQYF
V: TRBV29-1
J: TRBJ2-5

CDR3: CARAWAGPQYF
V: TRBV19
J: TRBJ2-4

CDR3: CASSREGSRNQPQHF
V: TRBV5-1
J: TRBJ1-5

CDR3: CASSSSVNTEAFF
V: TRBV13
J: TRBJ1-1

CDR3: CASSGQSRTQETQYF
V: TRBV25-1
J: TRBJ2-5

CDR3: CASSLQGDGTDTQYF
V: TRBV5-1
J: TRBJ2-3

CDR3: CASSETGDNEQFF
V: TRBV2
J: TRBJ2-1

CDR3: CATGQQLESNQPQHF
V: TRBV10-3
J: TRBJ1-5

CDR3: CASSFRYEQYF
V: TRBV28
J: TRBJ2-7

CDR3: CAWRRGNYGYTF
V: TRBV30
J: TRBJ1-2

CDR3: CSVRREGVTSSYNEQFF
V: TRBV29-1
J: TRBJ2-1

CDR3: CASSLLKGQGGNEQFF
V: TRBV27
J: TRBJ2-1

CDR3: CASSLTDRYSGNTIYF
V: TRBV28
J: TRBJ1-3

CDR3: CASSRRPPNTEAFF
V: TRBV7-9
J: TRBJ1-1

CDR3: CASSYERVLYNEQFF
V: TRBV6-5
J: TRBJ2-1

CDR3: CASGPRGGSGANVLTF
V: TRBV7-9
J: TRBJ2-6

CDR3: CAWRPFDRGHTEAFF
V: TRBV30
J: TRBJ1-1

CDR3: CASSLGTSGSTETQYF
V: TRBV5-1
J: TRBJ2-5

CDR3: CASSQESIRGNAEAFF
V: TRBV4-3
J: TRBJ1-1

CDR3: CAWMSGRTGIYYGYTF
V: TRBV30
J: TRBJ1-2

CDR3: CATRTAQETQYF
V: TRBV6-6
J: TRBJ2-5

CDR3: CASSHPRVAGTYEQYF
V: TRBV23-1
J: TRBJ2-7

CDR3: CASSTEKGWTSTDTQYF
V: TRBV5-6
J: TRBJ2-3

CDR3: CAYARLGEKLFF
V: TRBV30
J: TRBJ1-4

CDR3: CASSESRGGTRRRFF
V: TRBV10-2
J: TRBJ2-1

CDR3: CASSLGGAQIYEQYF
V: TRBV28
J: TRBJ2-7

CDR3: CASSLDAAPAYNEQFF
V: TRBV7-3
J: TRBJ2-1

CDR3: CASSLFALAGDQETQYF
V: TRBV5-1
J: TRBJ2-5